The clone carrying this T cell receptor (beta chain) was counted many times. Its matching antigen is unknown. Amplification of TCR beta CDR3 regions was performed using RNA transcripts as template. Researchers ran a first-round RT-PCR on the TCR CDR3 using the HTBI primer set. TCRdb called the multiplex PCR reads again in MiXCR, with one record for every CDR3 protein. The sample contains under 250,000 distinct CDR3 sequences, roughly 22% of which appear only once. The data derive from a study of T cells in Graves' hyperthyroidism and ophthalmopathy. The wider study: It was at initial diagnosis, before any treatment, that peripheral blood was collected. General study points: A 13 V-J model separated ophthalmopathy from stable hyperthyroidism.

V shed 1 base and J shed 7 bases, with 13 bases lying between them. This CDR3 region has 14 residues. CDR1 is SGHVS, CDR2 FQNEAQ, per germline. Sample: blood. The sequence was obtained from a woman between 35 and 50 years old with Graves' ophthalmopathy. The chain carries TRBV7-8 and TRBJ1-1; D not certain. This chain's CDR3 is CASSLVGVRGEAFF. CDR3 DNA sequence: TGTGCCAGCAGCTTAGTTGGGGTGCGGGGTGAAGCTTTCTTT. Filled out from reference TRBV7-8 and TRBJ1-1, the complete variable domain reads GAGVSQSPRYKVAKRGQDVALRCDPISGHVSLFWYQQALGQGPEFLTYFQNEAQLDKSGLPSDRFFAERPEGSVSTLKIQRTQQEDSAVYLCASSLVGVRGEAFFGQGTRLTVV.